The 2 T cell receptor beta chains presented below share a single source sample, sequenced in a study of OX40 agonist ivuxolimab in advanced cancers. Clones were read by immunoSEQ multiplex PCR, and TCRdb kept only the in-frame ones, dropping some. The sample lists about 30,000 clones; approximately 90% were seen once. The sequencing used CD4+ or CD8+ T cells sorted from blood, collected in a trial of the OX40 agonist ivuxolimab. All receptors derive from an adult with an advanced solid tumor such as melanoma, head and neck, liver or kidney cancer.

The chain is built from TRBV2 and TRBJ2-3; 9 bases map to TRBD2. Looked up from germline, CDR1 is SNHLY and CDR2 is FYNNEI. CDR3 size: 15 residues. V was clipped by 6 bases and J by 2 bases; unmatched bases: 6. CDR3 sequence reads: CASRRTSANTDTQYF. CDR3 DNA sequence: TGTGCCAGCAGAAGGACTAGCGCCAACACAGATACGCAGTATTTT.

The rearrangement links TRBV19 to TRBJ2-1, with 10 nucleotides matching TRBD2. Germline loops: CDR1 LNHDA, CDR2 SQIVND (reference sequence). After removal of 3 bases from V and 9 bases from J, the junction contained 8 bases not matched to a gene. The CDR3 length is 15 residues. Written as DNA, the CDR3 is TGTGCCAGTAGTATGAAGCGGGAGGGCCAGAGTGAGCAGTTCTTC. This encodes CASSMKREGQSEQFF. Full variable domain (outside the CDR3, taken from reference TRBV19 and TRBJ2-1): DGGITQSPKYLFRKEGQNVTLSCEQNLNHDAMYWYRQDPGQGLRLIYYSQIVNDFQKGDIAEGYSVSREKKESFPLTVTSAQKNPTAFYLCASSMKREGQSEQFFGPGTRLTVL.